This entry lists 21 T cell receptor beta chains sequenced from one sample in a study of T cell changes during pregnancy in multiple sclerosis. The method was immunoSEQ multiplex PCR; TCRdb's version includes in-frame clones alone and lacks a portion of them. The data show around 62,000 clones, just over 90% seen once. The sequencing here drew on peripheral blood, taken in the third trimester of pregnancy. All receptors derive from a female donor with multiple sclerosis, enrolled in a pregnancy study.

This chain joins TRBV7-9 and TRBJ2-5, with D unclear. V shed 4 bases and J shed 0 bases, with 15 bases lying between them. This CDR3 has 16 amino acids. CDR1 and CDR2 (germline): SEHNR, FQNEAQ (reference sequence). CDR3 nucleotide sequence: TGTGCCAGCAGCTATTCCCCTACCAAGTACCAAGAGACCCAGTACTTC. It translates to CASSYSPTKYQETQYF. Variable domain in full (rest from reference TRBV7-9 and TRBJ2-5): DTGVSQNPRHKITKRGQNVTFRCDPISEHNRLYWYRQTLGQGPEFLTYFQNEAQLEKSRLLSDRFSAERPKGSFSTLEIQRTEQGDSAMYLCASSYSPTKYQETQYFGPGTRLLVL.

CDR3 protein: CSAHSADTQYF. CDR3 in DNA: TGCAGTGCGCATAGCGCAGATACGCAGTATTTT. V and J are TRBV20-1 and TRBJ2-3; D perhaps matches TRBD2 (5 bases). This CDR3 has 11 amino acids. CDR1 is DFQATT and CDR2 is SNEGSKA in the germline V gene (reference sequence). The ends were cut back, 6 bases at V and 4 bases at J, with 8 bases in the middle.

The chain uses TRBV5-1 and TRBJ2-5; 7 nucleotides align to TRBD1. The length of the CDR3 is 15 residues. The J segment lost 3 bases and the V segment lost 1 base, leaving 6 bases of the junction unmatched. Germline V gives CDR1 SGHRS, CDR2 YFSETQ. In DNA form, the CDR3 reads TGCGCCAGCAGCTTGCTTACCCAGGGGGAAGAGACCCAGTACTTC. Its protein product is CASSLLTQGEETQYF. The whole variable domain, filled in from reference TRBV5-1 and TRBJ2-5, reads KAGVTQTPRYLIKTRGQQVTLSCSPISGHRSVSWYQQTPGQGLQFLFEYFSETQRNKGNFPGRFSGRQFSNSRSEMNVSTLELGDSALYLCASSLLTQGEETQYFGPGTRLLVL.

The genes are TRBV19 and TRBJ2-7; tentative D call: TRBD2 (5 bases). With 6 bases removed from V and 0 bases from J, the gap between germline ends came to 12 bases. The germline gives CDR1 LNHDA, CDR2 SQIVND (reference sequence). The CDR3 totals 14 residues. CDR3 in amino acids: CASRKVGSSYEQYF. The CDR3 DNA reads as TGTGCCAGTAGAAAAGTGGGGAGCTCCTACGAGCAGTACTTC.

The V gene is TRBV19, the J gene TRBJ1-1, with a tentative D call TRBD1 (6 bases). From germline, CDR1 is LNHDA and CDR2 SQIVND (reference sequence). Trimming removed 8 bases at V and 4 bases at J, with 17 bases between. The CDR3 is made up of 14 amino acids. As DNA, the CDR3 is TGTGCCAGTGACCAAACAGGGTTCGCCACTGAAGCTTTCTTT. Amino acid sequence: CASDQTGFATEAFF.

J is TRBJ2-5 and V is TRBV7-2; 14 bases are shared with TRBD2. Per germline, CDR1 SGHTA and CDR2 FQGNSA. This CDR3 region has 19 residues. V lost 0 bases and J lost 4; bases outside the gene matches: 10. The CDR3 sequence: CASSLAQRGLAGVVETQYF. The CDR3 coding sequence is TGTGCCAGCAGCTTAGCGCAAAGGGGACTAGCGGGAGTGGTAGAGACCCAGTACTTC.

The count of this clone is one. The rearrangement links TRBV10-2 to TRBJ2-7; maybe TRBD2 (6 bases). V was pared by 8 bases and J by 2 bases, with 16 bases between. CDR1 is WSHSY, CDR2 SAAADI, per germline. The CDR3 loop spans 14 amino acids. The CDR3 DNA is TGCGCCAGCCGGATGGGGGGTACCGCCTACGAGCAGTACTTC. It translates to CASRMGGTAYEQYF.

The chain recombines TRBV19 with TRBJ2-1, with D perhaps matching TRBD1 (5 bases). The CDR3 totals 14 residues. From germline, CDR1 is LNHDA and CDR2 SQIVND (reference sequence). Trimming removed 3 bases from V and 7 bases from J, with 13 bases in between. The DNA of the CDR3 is TGTGCCAGTAGTATCAGGGAAGGAAGTAATGAGCAGTTCTTC. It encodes CASSIREGSNEQFF.

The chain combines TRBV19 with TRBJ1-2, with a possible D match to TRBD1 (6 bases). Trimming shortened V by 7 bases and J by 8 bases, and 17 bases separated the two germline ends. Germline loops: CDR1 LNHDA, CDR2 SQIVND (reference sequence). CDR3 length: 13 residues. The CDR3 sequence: CASTSRGGKGYTF. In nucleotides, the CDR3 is TGTGCCAGTACCTCTAGGGGGGGCAAAGGCTACACCTTC.

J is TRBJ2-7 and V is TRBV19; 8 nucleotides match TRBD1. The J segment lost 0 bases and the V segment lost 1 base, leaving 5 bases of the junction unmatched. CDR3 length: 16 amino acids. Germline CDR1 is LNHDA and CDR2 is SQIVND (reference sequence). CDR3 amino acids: CASSIGGTGGSYEQYF. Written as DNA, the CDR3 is TGTGCCAGTAGTATAGGAGGGACAGGCGGCTCCTACGAGCAGTACTTC. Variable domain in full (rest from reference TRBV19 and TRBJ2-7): DGGITQSPKYLFRKEGQNVTLSCEQNLNHDAMYWYRQDPGQGLRLIYYSQIVNDFQKGDIAEGYSVSREKKESFPLTVTSAQKNPTAFYLCASSIGGTGGSYEQYFGPGTRLTVT.

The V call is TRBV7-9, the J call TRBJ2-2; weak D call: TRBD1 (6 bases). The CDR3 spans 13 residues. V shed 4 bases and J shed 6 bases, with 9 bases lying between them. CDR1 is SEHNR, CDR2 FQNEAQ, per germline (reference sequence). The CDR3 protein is CASSSQGSGELFF. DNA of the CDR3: TGTGCCAGCAGCTCGCAGGGGTCCGGGGAGCTGTTTTTT. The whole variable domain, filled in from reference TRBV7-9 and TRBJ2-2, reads DTGVSQNPRHKITKRGQNVTFRCDPISEHNRLYWYRQTLGQGPEFLTYFQNEAQLEKSRLLSDRFSAERPKGSFSTLEIQRTEQGDSAMYLCASSSQGSGELFFGEGSRLTVL.

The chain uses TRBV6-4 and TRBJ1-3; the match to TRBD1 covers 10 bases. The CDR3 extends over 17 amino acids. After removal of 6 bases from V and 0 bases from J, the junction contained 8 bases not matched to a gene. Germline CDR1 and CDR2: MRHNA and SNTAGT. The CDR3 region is CASRDQDRGYSGNTIYF. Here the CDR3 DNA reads TGTGCCAGCAGGGACCAGGACAGGGGGTACTCTGGAAACACCATATATTTT.

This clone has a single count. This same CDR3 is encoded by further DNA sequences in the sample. The CDR3 region has the DNA TGTGCCAGCAGTCTTAACAGGGACGAGCAGTACTTC. Protein sequence: CASSLNRDEQYF. V usage is TRBV11-2 and J usage is TRBJ2-7; D is perhaps TRBD1 (6 bases). The CDR3 totals 12 residues. Trimming cost V 6 bases and J 5 bases, with 11 bases left between them. The germline V gene encodes CDR1 SGHAT and CDR2 FQNNGV.

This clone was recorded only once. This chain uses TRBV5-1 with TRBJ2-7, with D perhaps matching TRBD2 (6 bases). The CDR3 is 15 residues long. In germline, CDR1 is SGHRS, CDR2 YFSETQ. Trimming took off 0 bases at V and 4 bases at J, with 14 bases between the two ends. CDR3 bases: TGCGCCAGCAGCTTGGTGGGGGGAAATTTTTACGAGCAGTACTTC. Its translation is CASSLVGGNFYEQYF.

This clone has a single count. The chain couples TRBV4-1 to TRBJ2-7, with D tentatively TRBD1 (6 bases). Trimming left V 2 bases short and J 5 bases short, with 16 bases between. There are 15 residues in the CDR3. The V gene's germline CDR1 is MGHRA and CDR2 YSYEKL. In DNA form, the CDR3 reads TGCGCCAGCAGCCAACAGACAGGTACCGGCGACGAGCAGTACTTC. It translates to CASSQQTGTGDEQYF.

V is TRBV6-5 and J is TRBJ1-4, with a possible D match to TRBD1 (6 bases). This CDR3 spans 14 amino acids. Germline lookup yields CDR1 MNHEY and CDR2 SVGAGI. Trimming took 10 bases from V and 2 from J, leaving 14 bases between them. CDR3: CATQRGWTNEKLFF. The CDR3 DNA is TGTGCCACCCAGAGGGGGTGGACTAATGAAAAACTGTTTTTT.

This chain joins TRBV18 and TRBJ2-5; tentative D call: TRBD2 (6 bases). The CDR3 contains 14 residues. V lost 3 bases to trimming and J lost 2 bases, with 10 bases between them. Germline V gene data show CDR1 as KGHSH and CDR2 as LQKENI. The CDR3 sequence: CASSPNSGQETQYF. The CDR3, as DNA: TGTGCCAGCTCACCCAATAGCGGACAAGAGACCCAGTACTTC. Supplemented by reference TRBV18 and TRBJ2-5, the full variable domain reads NAGVMQNPRHLVRRRGQEARLRCSPMKGHSHVYWYRQLPEEGLKFMVYLQKENIIDESGMPKERFSAEFPKEGPSILRIQQVVRGDSAAYFCASSPNSGQETQYFGPGTRLLVL.

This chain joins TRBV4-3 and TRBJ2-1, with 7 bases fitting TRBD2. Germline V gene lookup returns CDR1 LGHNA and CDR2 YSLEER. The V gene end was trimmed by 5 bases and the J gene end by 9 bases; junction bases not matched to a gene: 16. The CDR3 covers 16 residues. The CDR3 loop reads CASSKIDAAGVGEQFF. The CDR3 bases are TGCGCCAGCAGCAAGATCGACGCCGCGGGGGTCGGTGAGCAGTTCTTC.

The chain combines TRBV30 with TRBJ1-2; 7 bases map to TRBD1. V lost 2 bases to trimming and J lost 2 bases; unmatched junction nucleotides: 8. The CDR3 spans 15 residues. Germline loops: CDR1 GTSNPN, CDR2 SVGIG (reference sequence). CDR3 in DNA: TGTGCCTGGAGTTCTTATCCGGGACAGAACTATGGCTACACCTTC. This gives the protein CAWSSYPGQNYGYTF.

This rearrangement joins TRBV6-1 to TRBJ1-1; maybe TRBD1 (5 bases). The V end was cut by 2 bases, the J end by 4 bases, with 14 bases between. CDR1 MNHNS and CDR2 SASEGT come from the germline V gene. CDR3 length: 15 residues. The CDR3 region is CASSEFFGGITEAFF. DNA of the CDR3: TGTGCCAGCAGTGAATTTTTCGGGGGAATCACTGAAGCTTTCTTT.

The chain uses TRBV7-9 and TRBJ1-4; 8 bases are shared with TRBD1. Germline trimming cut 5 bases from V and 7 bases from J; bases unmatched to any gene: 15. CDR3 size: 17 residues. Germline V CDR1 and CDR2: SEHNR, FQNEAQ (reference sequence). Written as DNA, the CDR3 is TGTGCCAGCAGCGACACCGCGGCAGGGGGCATTTTTGAAAAACTGTTTTTT. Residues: CASSDTAAGGIFEKLFF.